Shown below are 30 T cell receptor beta chains from a single sample sequenced in a study of T cell responses to AZD1222 COVID-19 vaccine. Assay used: immunoSEQ multiplex PCR; TCRdb lists only in-frame clones, some missing. The table includes around 110,000 clones, roughly 90% detected once. This sample comprised peripheral blood, obtained on day 0 of AZD1222 vaccination. The receptors were sampled from an adult in good health.

J is TRBJ1-3 and V is TRBV12-3 or TRBV12-4; D is unresolved. V was cut by 3 bases and J by 0 bases, with 3 bases left in between. The CDR3 is made up of 13 amino acids. CDR3 in amino acids: CASSLISGNTIYF. The DNA for the CDR3 is TGTGCCAGCAGTTTGATCTCTGGAAACACCATATATTTT.

This sequence joins TRBV11-1 and TRBJ2-5; 8 bases are shared with TRBD1. V dropped 6 bases and J dropped 1; count of bases not matched to a gene: 10. The germline V gene has CDR1 SGHAT and CDR2 FQDESV (reference sequence). CDR3 length: 16 amino acids. The CDR3 coding sequence is TGTGCCAGCAGGAAACCTGTGGGGACAGGCCAAGAGACCCAGTACTTC. Translating gives CASRKPVGTGQETQYF.

J is TRBJ2-1 and V is TRBV7-2, with D possibly matching TRBD2 (5 bases). Trimming took 7 bases from V and 0 from J, leaving 10 bases between them. Germline loops: CDR1 SGHTA, CDR2 FQGNSA. The CDR3 has 14 residues. The CDR3: CASTLRGSYNEQFF. DNA of the CDR3: TGTGCCAGCACCCTCCGGGGCTCCTACAATGAGCAGTTCTTC.

The genes are TRBV28 and TRBJ2-7, with D uncertain. V was trimmed by 4 bases and J by 0 bases, leaving 16 bases between them. Germline CDR1 reads MDHEN; CDR2 reads SYDVKM. The CDR3 is 16 amino acids. The DNA for the CDR3 is TGTGCCAGCAGTTCTGCCCGATGGGTGAGCTCCTACGAGCAGTACTTC. It specifies CASSSARWVSSYEQYF.

The rearrangement links TRBV7-2 to TRBJ2-3, with D perhaps TRBD2 (6 bases). V was pared by 2 bases and J by 4 bases, with 13 bases between. Germline CDR1 is SGHTA and CDR2 is FQGNSA. CDR3 length: 15 amino acids. This CDR3 is CASSLWRGEADTQYF. In nucleotides, the CDR3 is TGTGCCAGCAGCTTATGGCGCGGGGAGGCAGATACGCAGTATTTT.

J is TRBJ2-6 and V is TRBV7-3, with D hard to call. Between the trimmed V and J ends, which lost 3 bases and 4 bases, there was a span of 4 bases. Germline CDR1 reads SGHTA; CDR2 reads FQGTGA. The CDR3 sequence is 13 residues long. CDR3 residues: CASSLKGANVLTF. The CDR3 DNA reads TGTGCCAGCAGCTTGAAGGGGGCCAACGTCCTGACTTTC.

The V call is TRBV21-1, the J call TRBJ2-7; the table's D call TRBD1 went unverified against the DNA. TRBV21-1 is noted as a pseudogene. This CDR3 is 14 amino acids long. CDR3 sequence: CASNLFTGSYEQYF. The CDR3 DNA reads TGTGCCAGCAACTTATTCACAGGGTCCTACGAGCAGTACTTC.

This rearrangement joins TRBV28 to TRBJ2-7; 16 bases agree with TRBD2. This CDR3 contains 20 residues. Germline CDR1 is MDHEN and CDR2 is SYDVKM. V shed 6 bases, J shed 2 bases, and the junction held 16 bases outside the gene matches. The CDR3 DNA reads as TGTGCCAGCAGCGCCCTAGCTCGGGGACTAGCGGGAGGGCCCACCTACGAGCAGTACTTC. As protein: CASSALARGLAGGPTYEQYF.

This chain uses TRBV15 with TRBJ2-1, with D tentatively TRBD2 (5 bases). CDR1 is LNHNV and CDR2 is YYDKDF in the germline V gene (reference sequence). Trimming removed 1 base at V and 8 bases at J, with 12 bases between. CDR3 length: 14 residues. The CDR3 loop reads CATSRGGPGDEQFF. The CDR3 DNA reads as TGTGCCACCAGCAGAGGAGGGCCGGGCGATGAGCAGTTCTTC.

DNA for the CDR3: TGTGCCAGCAGCGGCACCGCGACTAGCGGGAGGCCCCTTAAGCAGTACTTC. Translation: CASSGTATSGRPLKQYF. The chain is built from TRBV7-8 and TRBJ2-7, with 13 bases aligning to TRBD2. This CDR3 spans 17 amino acids. V was pared by 5 bases and J by 8 bases, with 15 bases of the junction left unmatched. From germline, CDR1 is SGHVS and CDR2 FQNEAQ.

This sequence joins TRBV10-3 and TRBJ1-1, with D maybe TRBD1 (5 bases). The V and J ends lost 0 bases and 3 bases respectively, with 5 bases between them. This CDR3 is 13 amino acids long. CDR1 ENHRY and CDR2 SYGVKD come from the germline V gene. CDR3 bases: TGTGCCATCAGTGAGTCGGGGGACACTGAAGCTTTCTTT. Residues: CAISESGDTEAFF.

The genes are TRBV19 and TRBJ2-2; 9 nucleotides align to TRBD1. The CDR3 runs to 15 residues. Germline CDR1 LNHDA, CDR2 SQIVND (reference sequence). Germline trimming cut 6 bases from V and 5 bases from J; bases unmatched to any gene: 7. The CDR3 DNA follows: TGTGCCAGTAGAGAACAGGGGGCTGGGACCGGGGAGCTGTTTTTT. This translates into CASREQGAGTGELFF.

This clone was observed a few times. This chain links TRBV5-5 with TRBJ1-5, with TRBD1 as a possible D gene (5 bases). Germline CDR1 is SGHKS and CDR2 is YYEKEE (reference sequence). V was shortened by 6 bases and J by 4 bases, with 23 bases between the two germline ends. The CDR3 runs 17 residues. Here the CDR3 reads CASTDVRDRTRNQPQHF. In DNA form, the CDR3 reads TGTGCCAGCACCGACGTGCGGGACCGGACGAGGAATCAGCCCCAGCATTTT.

The chain links TRBV18 to TRBJ2-6; D gene ambiguous. With 2 bases removed from V and 0 bases from J, the gap between germline ends came to 8 bases. Germline V gene data show CDR1 as KGHSH and CDR2 as LQKENI. This CDR3 has 16 residues. The CDR3 region is CASSPGEFSGANVLTF. CDR3 nucleotide sequence: TGTGCCAGCTCACCAGGCGAATTCTCTGGGGCCAACGTCCTGACTTTC.

The CDR3 sequence: CASSLTAPYSQETQYF. The CDR3 DNA is TGCGCCAGCAGCTTGACGGCACCCTACAGCCAAGAGACCCAGTACTTC. The gene calls are TRBV5-1 and TRBJ2-5, with D unclear. CDR1 SGHRS and CDR2 YFSETQ come from the germline V gene. With 1 base removed from V and 1 base from J, the gap between germline ends came to 14 bases. The CDR3 has 16 amino acids.

The V and J genes are TRBV4-2 and TRBJ2-1; D is ambiguous. The V end lost 4 bases, the J end lost 8 bases, and 18 bases lay between the germline ends. CDR1 and CDR2 (germline): LGHNA, YNFKEQ. The CDR3 is 15 residues long. DNA of the CDR3: TGTGCCAGCAGCCTAGGGCGCCCAGAGGTGGATGAGCAGTTCTTC. Encoded protein: CASSLGRPEVDEQFF.

The chain recombines TRBV7-6 with TRBJ1-3; a possible D gene is TRBD1 (5 bases). Germline CDR1 is SGHVS and CDR2 is FNYEAQ. This CDR3 contains 15 residues. Trimming stripped 2 bases from V and 3 bases from J, with 11 bases between. The chain's CDR3 is CASSLTKGNGNTIYF. CDR3 bases: TGTGCCAGCAGCTTAACCAAGGGGAATGGAAACACCATATATTTT.

V usage is TRBV6-2 or TRBV6-3 and J usage is TRBJ2-7; 8 nucleotides line up with TRBD2. V lost 5 bases to trimming and J lost 3 bases; unmatched junction nucleotides: 6. The germline V gene has CDR1 MNHEY and CDR2 SVGEGT. The CDR3 runs 14 residues. The CDR3 loop is CASSGSGSNYEQYF. The CDR3, as DNA: TGTGCCAGCAGTGGCAGCGGGAGCAACTACGAGCAGTACTTC.

V and J are TRBV7-2 and TRBJ2-6; no clear D. CDR3 length equals 15 residues. Deletions cut 1 base from V and 0 bases from J, with 4 bases between. From germline, CDR1 is SGHTA and CDR2 FQGNSA. CDR3 protein: CASSLGSSGANVLTF. In DNA, the CDR3 is TGTGCCAGCAGCTTAGGCAGCTCTGGGGCCAACGTCCTGACTTTC.

V gene TRBV21-1 combines with J gene TRBJ1-5; no check of the table's D call, TRBD1, against the DNA was made. TRBV21-1 is termed a pseudogene. CDR3 length: 19 residues. This CDR3 is CASSPNLQGFPFVDQPQHF. Written as DNA, the CDR3 is TGTGCCAGCAGCCCTAATCTTCAGGGCTTCCCCTTTGTCGATCAGCCCCAGCATTTT.

The genes are TRBV27 and TRBJ2-1; 15 bases agree with TRBD2. CDR3 length: 16 amino acids. Trimming took 5 bases from V and 7 from J; bases not matched to a gene: 6. Germline V gene lookup returns CDR1 MNHEY and CDR2 SMNVEV (reference sequence). Here the CDR3 DNA reads TGTGCCAGCAGTCTTCGGACTAGCGGGAGGGGGAATGAGCAGTTCTTC. Protein product: CASSLRTSGRGNEQFF.

The chain recombines TRBV28 with TRBJ1-2, with 7 bases aligning to TRBD1. The CDR3 spans 14 residues. Trimming cost V 5 bases and J 8 bases; bases outside gene matches: 11. The germline CDR1 and CDR2 sequences are MDHEN and SYDVKM. CDR3 loop: CASSLPRGMAGYTF. The CDR3 DNA follows: TGTGCCAGCAGTCTGCCCAGGGGGATGGCGGGCTACACCTTC.

The V call is TRBV18, the J call TRBJ2-1; possibly TRBD1 for D (6 bases). The CDR3 consists of 17 residues. The ends were cut back, 2 bases at V and 1 base at J, with 15 bases in the middle. The germline V gene encodes CDR1 KGHSH and CDR2 LQKENI. CDR3 region: CASSPRRGLGSYNEQFF. The DNA for the CDR3 is TGTGCCAGCTCACCAAGAAGGGGGTTAGGGTCCTACAATGAGCAGTTCTTC.

The CDR3 loop reads CASTRGAGEQYF. CDR3 sequence (DNA): TGTGCCAGCACCCGGGGGGCGGGGGAGCAGTACTTC. V usage is TRBV2 and J usage is TRBJ2-7, with TRBD2 as a possible D gene (7 bases). Per germline, CDR1 SNHLY and CDR2 FYNNEI. The ends were cut back, 7 bases at V and 7 bases at J, with 14 bases in the middle. The CDR3 covers 12 residues.

A note on this clone: Other DNA variants within this sample encode the same CDR3. The V gene is TRBV9, the J gene TRBJ2-3; TRBD1 might be the D (5 bases). Trimming removed 0 bases at V and 1 base at J, with 6 bases between. In germline, CDR1 is SGDLS, CDR2 YYNGEE. The length of the CDR3 is 14 residues. CDR3 in DNA: TGTGCCAGCAGCGTAGTAGGGGGCACAGATACGCAGTATTTT. Protein product: CASSVVGGTDTQYF.

This clone was seen just once. This rearrangement joins TRBV7-8 to TRBJ2-1; 7 bases agree with TRBD2. The V and J ends lost 1 base and 4 bases, in that order; junction bases with no gene match: 10. Germline lookup yields CDR1 SGHVS and CDR2 FQNEAQ. The CDR3 covers 17 residues. CDR3 coding DNA: TGTGCCAGCAGCTTAGGAGGTCTGTCTAGCGGTTACAATGAGCAGTTCTTC. Encoded protein: CASSLGGLSSGYNEQFF.

The CDR3 coding sequence is TGTGCCAGCAGCTCTGGGCTGAGCTCCTACAATGAGCAGTTCTTC. It is translated as CASSSGLSSYNEQFF. The J gene is TRBJ2-1, the V gene TRBV13; D is unclear. Trimming left V 4 bases short and J 0 bases short, with 10 bases between. Germline CDR1 is PRHDT and CDR2 is FYEKMQ (reference sequence). This CDR3 has 15 amino acids. Supplemented by reference TRBV13 and TRBJ2-1, the full variable domain reads AAGVIQSPRHLIKEKRETATLKCYPIPRHDTVYWYQQGPGQDPQFLISFYEKMQSDKGSIPDRFSAQQFSDYHSELNMSSLELGDSALYFCASSSGLSSYNEQFFGPGTRLTVL.

In this sample, this clone turned up a few times. The CDR3 reads CASTQGRRETQYF. CDR3 DNA: TGTGCCAGTACTCAGGGCAGGAGAGAGACCCAGTACTTC. The chain combines TRBV6-5 with TRBJ2-5; weak D call: TRBD1 (5 bases). Trimming shortened V by 9 bases and J by 4 bases, and 15 bases separated the two germline ends. Germline V CDR1 and CDR2: MNHEY, SVGAGI. CDR3 size: 13 residues.

The J gene is TRBJ2-2, the V gene TRBV5-4; D is unresolved. Germline V gives CDR1 SGHNT, CDR2 YYREEE (reference sequence). V lost 1 base and J lost 5, with 12 bases in between. The CDR3 is made up of 15 amino acids. The CDR3 DNA reads as TGTGCCAGCAGCTTGTATGGTGTGGGGACCGGGGAGCTGTTTTTT. This gives the protein CASSLYGVGTGELFF.

The chain has TRBV3-1 (or the pseudogene TRBV3-2) and TRBJ2-1, with 10 bases that match TRBD2. The CDR3 consists of 19 residues. Trimming removed 0 bases from V and 5 bases from J; junction bases left unmatched: 13. CDR1 and CDR2 (germline): LGHDT, YNNKEL (reference sequence). CDR3: CASSQDLREREGLHNEQFF. The CDR3 DNA follows: TGTGCCAGCAGCCAAGATCTTCGGGAGCGGGAGGGCCTTCACAATGAGCAGTTCTTC.